The present T cell receptor (beta chain) was sequenced within a study of T cell responses to AZD1222 COVID-19 vaccine. This clone has just one count. Its cognate antigen is unknown. CDR3 length: 13 amino acids. V was trimmed by 2 bases and J by 4 bases, leaving 8 bases between them. Looked up from germline, CDR1 is MNHEY and CDR2 is SVGAGI. Assay: immunoSEQ multiplex PCR; the TCRdb copy retains only in-frame clones and omits some. Of 150,000 to 200,000 clones detected, 80% to 95% appear once; the ten largest clones hold around 1.9%. Study-wide findings and caveats: Clonal diversity may have been underestimated, and the donors were mostly white British, with more females than males. There were vaccine-associated CD4 TCRs across spike, dominant at 160-218 and 743-854. Repertoires were collected only later (after the peak T cell response had occurred). Just a handful of AZD1222 recipients were seropositive at baseline.

The input for sequencing was peripheral blood, taken 28 days after the second AZD1222 dose. The clonotype comes from an adult who received the AZD1222 COVID-19 vaccine. V is TRBV6-5 and J is TRBJ1-2, with D hard to call. CDR3 in amino acids: CASSYGSFYGYTF. The DNA for the CDR3 is TGTGCCAGCAGTTACGGGTCTTTCTATGGCTACACCTTC.